Following are 17 T cell receptor beta chains from one sample sequenced in a study of blood T cells in healthy people across ages. For the second PCR, which ran for roughly 7 to 11 cycles, a sample-barcoded 5' primer and a J-beta primer mix were used. TCRdb re-analysed the 5' RACE reads in MiXCR, keeping a single row per CDR3 protein. The table lists over 1.5 million distinct CDR3 sequences, roughly 52% of them singletons, with around 2.1% in the top ten. Sequencing input: blood. These receptors all stem from a woman aged 40 to 55 in good health.

The genes are TRBV20-1 and TRBJ1-5, with 7 bases matching TRBD1. The V gene's germline CDR1 is DFQATT and CDR2 SNEGSKA (reference sequence). This CDR3 has 15 amino acids. V shed 6 bases, J shed 3 bases, and the junction held 11 bases outside the gene matches. CDR3 sequence reads: CSATGQTLSNQPQHF. The CDR3 DNA sequence: TGCAGTGCCACGGGACAGACCCTTTCCAATCAGCCCCAGCATTTT.

The CDR3 spells CASSGGGASTDTQYF. In DNA, the CDR3 is TGTGCCAGCAGCGGCGGGGGGGCGAGCACAGATACGCAGTATTTT. The chain combines TRBV9 with TRBJ2-3; 9 bases are a match to TRBD2. The CDR3 runs to 15 residues. Germline CDR1 is SGDLS and CDR2 is YYNGEE. V dropped 3 bases and J dropped 0; count of bases not matched to a gene: 2. Looking up the rest from reference TRBV9 and TRBJ2-3 gives the full variable domain: DSGVTQTPKHLITATGQRVTLRCSPRSGDLSVYWYQQSLDQGLQFLIQYYNGEERAKGNILERFSAQQFPDLHSELNLSSLELGDSALYFCASSGGGASTDTQYFGPGTRLTVL.

This chain links TRBV10-2 with TRBJ2-5; D remains unclear. The better agreement between TRBJ2-7 and the DNA end casts doubt on the J call. The CDR3 is 11 residues long. Germline lookup yields CDR1 WSHSY and CDR2 SAAADI. CDR3: CASSRVSEQYF. The CDR3 DNA sequence: TGCGCCAGCAGTAGAGTAAGCGAGCAGTACTTC.

The chain links TRBV7-2 to TRBJ2-1, with D possibly being TRBD1 (5 bases). CDR1 is SGHTA, CDR2 FQGNSA, per germline. The CDR3 consists of 14 residues. Deletions cut 3 bases from V and 7 bases from J, with 13 bases between. DNA for the CDR3: TGTGCCAGCAGCTTGGCTGTGGGGCGAAATGAGCAGTTCTTC. It specifies CASSLAVGRNEQFF.

The chain combines TRBV11-2 with TRBJ1-5; possibly TRBD1 for D (6 bases). V shed 6 bases and J shed 5 bases, with 14 bases lying between them. Germline-derived CDR1 and CDR2 are SGHAT and FQNNGV. This CDR3 region has 14 residues. Written as DNA, the CDR3 is TGTGCCAGCAGTATACAGGGAGCCGATCAGCCCCAGCATTTT. Translated: CASSIQGADQPQHF.

This clonotype was seen a few times. The chain employs TRBV20-1 and TRBJ2-3, with D possibly being TRBD2 (6 bases). V lost 5 bases to trimming and J lost 4 bases, with 10 bases between them. This CDR3 region has 12 residues. Looked up from germline, CDR1 is DFQATT and CDR2 is SNEGSKA (reference sequence). CDR3 sequence: CSARGIPDTQYF. The CDR3 region has the DNA TGCAGTGCTCGGGGGATCCCAGATACGCAGTATTTT.

CDR3 sequence reads: CASRGTGQFSSYNEQFF. The CDR3 coding sequence is TGTGCCAGCAGGGGGACAGGACAATTTAGCTCCTACAATGAGCAGTTCTTC. The chain uses TRBV6-1 and TRBJ2-1, with TRBD1 identical over 8 bases. The CDR3 runs to 17 residues. In germline, CDR1 is MNHNS, CDR2 SASEGT. V trimming: 6 bases; J trimming: 0 bases; junction bases outside the gene matches: 10.

This chain connects TRBV20-1 to TRBJ2-1, with 12 bases that match TRBD2. The length of the CDR3 is 16 residues. CDR1 and CDR2 from the germline V gene are DFQATT and SNEGSKA (reference sequence). V lost 3 bases and J lost 5; bases outside the gene matches: 8. CDR3 DNA sequence: TGCAGTGCTAGTAATCTAGCGGGGGGGCGCAACAATGAGCAGTTCTTC. Protein sequence: CSASNLAGGRNNEQFF.

This clonotype was observed a few times. The rearrangement joins TRBV12-3 or TRBV12-4 to TRBJ2-7; 7 bases align to TRBD1. V gave up 5 bases and J gave up 3 bases; unmatched junction bases: 4. The CDR3 sequence is 13 residues long. The CDR3 loop is CASSAGGHYEQYF. The CDR3 DNA is TGTGCCAGCAGTGCAGGGGGTCACTACGAGCAGTACTTC.

The chain recombines TRBV20-1 with TRBJ1-5; TRBD1 aligns across 9 bases. This CDR3 is 15 amino acids long. Germline loops: CDR1 DFQATT, CDR2 SNEGSKA (reference sequence). Trimming at V came to 5 bases and at J to 5 bases, leaving 10 bases not matched to a gene. The CDR3 loop reads CSALRTGARDQPQHF. DNA for the CDR3: TGCAGTGCTCTCCGGACAGGGGCACGCGATCAGCCCCAGCATTTT.

The chain is built from TRBV20-1 and TRBJ1-5; D unclear. V was clipped by 3 bases and J by 6 bases, with 12 bases between them. There are 13 residues in the CDR3. Germline lookup yields CDR1 DFQATT and CDR2 SNEGSKA (reference sequence). The CDR3 is CSASTVPGQPQHF. CDR3 nucleotides: TGCAGTGCTAGTACAGTGCCGGGTCAGCCCCAGCATTTT.

The chain uses TRBV12-3 or TRBV12-4 and TRBJ1-6, with a weak D call TRBD1 (6 bases). The CDR3 loop spans 16 amino acids. Deletions cut 3 bases from V and 8 bases from J, with 17 bases between. The CDR3 region has the DNA TGTGCCAGCAGTTTCTCTCAGGGGCCGGTCTATTCACCCCTCCACTTT. Translation gives CASSFSQGPVYSPLHF.

The V call is TRBV5-1, the J call TRBJ2-1; perhaps TRBD2 as D (5 bases). CDR1 is SGHRS and CDR2 is YFSETQ in the germline V gene. V dropped 0 bases and J dropped 5 bases, with 15 bases sitting between them. CDR3 size: 16 residues. CDR3 sequence reads: CASSLGASGQHNEQFF. The CDR3 bases are TGCGCCAGCAGCTTGGGGGCAAGCGGCCAGCACAATGAGCAGTTCTTC.

This clonotype showed up just a few times. The rearrangement uses TRBV29-1 and TRBJ2-1; tentatively, D is TRBD1 or TRBD2 (5 bases each). Germline V gene sequence: CDR1 SQVTM, CDR2 ANQGSEA. V was cut by 5 bases and J by 3 bases, with 14 bases left in between. The CDR3 contains 14 residues. This CDR3 is CSVQPGRRYNEQFF. The CDR3 DNA follows: TGCAGCGTTCAGCCGGGACGGCGCTACAATGAGCAGTTCTTC.

This clonotype has a handful of counts. The rearrangement links TRBV10-3 to TRBJ2-5; 7 bases agree with TRBD1. CDR1 and CDR2 (germline): ENHRY, SYGVKD. V was clipped by 5 bases and J by 4 bases; unmatched bases: 13. The CDR3 runs to 16 residues. Here the CDR3 DNA reads TGTGCCATCAGTACGAAATGGACAGGAAGGGGAGAGACCCAGTACTTC. The encoded protein is CAISTKWTGRGETQYF.

This clonotype was seen a handful of times. The chain recombines TRBV24-1 with TRBJ1-1, with D hard to call. V lost 9 bases and J 4 bases, leaving 14 bases between the germline ends. Germline V gene sequence: CDR1 KGHDR, CDR2 SFDVKD. The CDR3 runs 13 residues. The DNA of the CDR3 is TGTGCCACCTCCCATCGGGGTGTCACTGAAGCTTTCTTT. Protein: CATSHRGVTEAFF.

J is TRBJ2-6 and V is TRBV20-1; 7 bases align to TRBD1. Germline CDR1 and CDR2: DFQATT and SNEGSKA (reference sequence). V shed 3 bases, J shed 4 bases, and the junction held 9 bases outside the gene matches. This CDR3 region has 16 residues. For the CDR3, the DNA is TGCAGTGCTAGGGCTCACAGGGGATCCGGGGCCAACGTCCTGACTTTC. Protein sequence: CSARAHRGSGANVLTF.